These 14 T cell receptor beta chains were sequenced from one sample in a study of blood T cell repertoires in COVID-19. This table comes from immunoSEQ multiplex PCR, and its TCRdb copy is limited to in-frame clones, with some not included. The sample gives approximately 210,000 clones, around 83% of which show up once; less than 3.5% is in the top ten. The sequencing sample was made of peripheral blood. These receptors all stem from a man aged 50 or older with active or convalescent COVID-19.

CDR3 bases: TGTGCCTGGAGTTCAGACGTCTCAGGGCAGTTCTTC. Its protein is CAWSSDVSGQFF. The chain combines TRBV30 with TRBJ2-1, with unresolved D. CDR1 and CDR2 from the germline V gene are GTSNPN and SVGIG (reference sequence). The CDR3 is 12 residues long. Trimming removed 2 bases from V and 12 bases from J, with 14 bases in between.

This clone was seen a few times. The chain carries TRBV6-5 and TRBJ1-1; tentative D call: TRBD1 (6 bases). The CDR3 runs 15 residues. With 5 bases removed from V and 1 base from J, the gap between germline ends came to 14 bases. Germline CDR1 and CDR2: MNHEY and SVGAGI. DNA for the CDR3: TGTGCCAGCAGTCATAAAGGGACACGGAACACTGAAGCTTTCTTT. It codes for CASSHKGTRNTEAFF.

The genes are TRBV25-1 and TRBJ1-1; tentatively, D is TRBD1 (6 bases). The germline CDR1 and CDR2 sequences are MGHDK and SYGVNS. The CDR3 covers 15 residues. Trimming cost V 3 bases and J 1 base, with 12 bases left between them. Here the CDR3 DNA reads TGTGCCAGCAGTGAGACCAGGGGATGGAACACTGAAGCTTTCTTT. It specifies CASSETRGWNTEAFF.

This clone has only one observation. Here the CDR3 reads CASSSRRATGANVLTF. The CDR3 nucleotides read TGTGCCAGCAGCTCCCGGCGGGCTACTGGGGCCAACGTCCTGACTTTC. This chain connects TRBV11-3 to TRBJ2-6; TRBD2 might be the D (5 bases). This CDR3 has 16 residues. V was cut by 4 bases and J by 2 bases, with 12 bases left in between. The germline V gene has CDR1 SGHNT and CDR2 YENEEA.

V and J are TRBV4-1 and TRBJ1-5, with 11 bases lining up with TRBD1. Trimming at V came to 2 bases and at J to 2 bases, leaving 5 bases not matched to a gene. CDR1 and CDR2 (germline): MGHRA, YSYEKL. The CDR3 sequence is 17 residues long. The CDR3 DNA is TGCGCCAGCAGCCAACGAGGGACAGGGGGTGGCAATCAGCCCCAGCATTTT. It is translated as CASSQRGTGGGNQPQHF.

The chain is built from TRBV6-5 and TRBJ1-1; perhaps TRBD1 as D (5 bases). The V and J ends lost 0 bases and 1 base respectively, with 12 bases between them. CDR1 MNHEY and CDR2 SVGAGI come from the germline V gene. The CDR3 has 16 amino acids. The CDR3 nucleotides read TGTGCCAGCAGTTACTCGAGGTGGGGCGGGAACACTGAAGCTTTCTTT. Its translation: CASSYSRWGGNTEAFF.

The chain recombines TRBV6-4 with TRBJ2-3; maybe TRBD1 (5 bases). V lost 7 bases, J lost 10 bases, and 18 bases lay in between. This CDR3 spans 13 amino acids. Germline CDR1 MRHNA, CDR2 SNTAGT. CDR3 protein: CASMRPRVHPQYF. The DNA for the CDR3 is TGTGCCAGCATGAGACCCAGGGTTCATCCGCAGTATTTT.

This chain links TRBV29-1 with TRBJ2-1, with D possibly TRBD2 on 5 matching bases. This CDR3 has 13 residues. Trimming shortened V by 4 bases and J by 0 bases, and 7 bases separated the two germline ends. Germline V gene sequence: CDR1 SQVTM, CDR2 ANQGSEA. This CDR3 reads CSVGGSSYNEQFF. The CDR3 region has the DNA TGCAGCGTTGGAGGGAGCTCCTACAATGAGCAGTTCTTC.

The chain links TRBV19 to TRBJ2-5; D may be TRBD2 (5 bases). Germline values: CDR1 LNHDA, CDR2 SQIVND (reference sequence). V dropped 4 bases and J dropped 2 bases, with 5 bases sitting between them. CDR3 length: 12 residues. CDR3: CASSSGQETQYF. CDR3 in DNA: TGTGCCAGTAGTAGCGGGCAAGAGACCCAGTACTTC. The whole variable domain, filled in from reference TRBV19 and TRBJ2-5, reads DGGITQSPKYLFRKEGQNVTLSCEQNLNHDAMYWYRQDPGQGLRLIYYSQIVNDFQKGDIAEGYSVSREKKESFPLTVTSAQKNPTAFYLCASSSGQETQYFGPGTRLLVL.

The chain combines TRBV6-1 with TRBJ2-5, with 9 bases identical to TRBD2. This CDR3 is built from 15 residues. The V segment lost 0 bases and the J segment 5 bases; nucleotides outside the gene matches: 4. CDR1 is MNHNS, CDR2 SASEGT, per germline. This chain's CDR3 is CASSEAGTSRETQYF. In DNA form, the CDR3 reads TGTGCCAGCAGTGAAGCGGGGACTAGCAGGGAGACCCAGTACTTC.

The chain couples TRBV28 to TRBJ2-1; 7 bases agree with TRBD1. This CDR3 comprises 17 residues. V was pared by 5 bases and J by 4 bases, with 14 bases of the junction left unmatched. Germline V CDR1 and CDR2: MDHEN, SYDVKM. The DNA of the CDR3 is TGTGCCAGCAGTCCCGATGACAGGGAAAGAGGTTACAATGAGCAGTTCTTC. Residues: CASSPDDRERGYNEQFF.

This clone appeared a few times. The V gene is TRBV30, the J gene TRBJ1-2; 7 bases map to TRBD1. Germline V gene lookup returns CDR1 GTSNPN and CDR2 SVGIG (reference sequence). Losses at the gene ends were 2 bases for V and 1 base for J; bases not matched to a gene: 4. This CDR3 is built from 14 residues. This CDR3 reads CAWSIGDSNYGYTF. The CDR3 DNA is TGTGCCTGGAGTATCGGGGACAGTAACTATGGCTACACCTTC.

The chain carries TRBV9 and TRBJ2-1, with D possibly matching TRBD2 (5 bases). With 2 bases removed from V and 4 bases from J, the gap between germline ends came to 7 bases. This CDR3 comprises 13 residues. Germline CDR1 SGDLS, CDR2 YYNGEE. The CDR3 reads CASSVGKYNEQFF. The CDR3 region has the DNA TGTGCCAGCAGCGTCGGGAAATACAATGAGCAGTTCTTC.

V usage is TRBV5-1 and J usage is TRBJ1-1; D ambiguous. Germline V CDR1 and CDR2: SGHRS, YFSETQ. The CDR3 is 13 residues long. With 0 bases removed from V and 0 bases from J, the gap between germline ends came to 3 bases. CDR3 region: CASSLVVNTEAFF. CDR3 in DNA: TGCGCCAGCAGCTTGGTAGTGAACACTGAAGCTTTCTTT.